This TCR beta chain was recorded in a study of cytomegalovirus exposure and HLA in healthy donors. Study-wide findings and caveats: In the analysis, some V segments, TRBV6-2 and TRBV6-3 included, were excluded as indistinguishable. One cluster of highly shared sequence variants probably arose as a sequencing artifact.

PCR amplification relied on 60 Vbeta primers (plus 13 Jbeta primers). Sequenced by immunoSEQ multiplex PCR; TCRdb stores in-frame clones only, minus some. The table records almost 200,000 clones, around 75% of them present only once. The length of the CDR3 is 18 residues. Germline lookup yields CDR1 SEHNR and CDR2 FQNEAQ (reference sequence). V was pared by 8 bases and J by 0 bases, with 22 bases between. Points on this clone: Its specificity is unknown.

Sequencing input: PBMCs. The clonotype comes from a male donor in good health and CMV-seropositive. V usage is TRBV7-9 and J usage is TRBJ2-2; tentatively, D is TRBD1 (6 bases). This CDR3 is CASDHRAAGATNTGELFF. CDR3 nucleotides: TGTGCCAGCGACCACCGGGCCGCAGGGGCGACGAACACCGGGGAGCTGTTTTTT.